Shown below are 5 T cell receptor beta chains from a single sample sequenced in a study of blood T cell repertoires in COVID-19. Assay used: immunoSEQ multiplex PCR; TCRdb lists only in-frame clones, some missing. The top ten clones hold around 8.1% of a sample with some 250,000 clones, more than 70% of them seen once. Sample: peripheral blood. The source of these receptors is a man aged 40-49 years with active or convalescent COVID-19.

This chain uses TRBV19 with TRBJ2-1; D is undetermined. Per the germline V gene, CDR1 is LNHDA and CDR2 is SQIVND (reference sequence). The CDR3 is 17 residues long. V lost 6 bases to trimming and J lost 1 base, with 19 bases between them. CDR3 region: CASSESPSRVSYNEQFF. Written as DNA, the CDR3 is TGTGCCAGTAGCGAGTCCCCAAGCCGGGTATCCTACAATGAGCAGTTCTTC. The whole variable domain, filled in from reference TRBV19 and TRBJ2-1, reads DGGITQSPKYLFRKEGQNVTLSCEQNLNHDAMYWYRQDPGQGLRLIYYSQIVNDFQKGDIAEGYSVSREKKESFPLTVTSAQKNPTAFYLCASSESPSRVSYNEQFFGPGTRLTVL.

The rearrangement joins TRBV5-8 to TRBJ1-2; D possibly corresponds to TRBD1 (6 bases). Germline-derived CDR1 and CDR2 are SGHTS and YDEGEE. This CDR3 spans 16 amino acids. Deletions cut 5 bases from V and 0 bases from J, with 17 bases between. This CDR3 is CASRRRQENSNYGYTF. CDR3 sequence (DNA): TGTGCCAGCAGACGTCGACAGGAAAACTCTAACTATGGCTACACCTTC.

The chain links TRBV30 to TRBJ2-1; D perhaps matches TRBD2 (6 bases). This CDR3 comprises 14 residues. V lost 2 bases and J 1 base, leaving 9 bases between the germline ends. CDR1 GTSNPN and CDR2 SVGIG come from the germline V gene (reference sequence). CDR3 residues: CAWSHGGSYNEQFF. The CDR3 DNA reads TGTGCCTGGAGTCATGGGGGGTCCTACAATGAGCAGTTCTTC.

The gene calls are TRBV30 and TRBJ1-4, with 10 bases identical to TRBD1. From germline, CDR1 is GTSNPN and CDR2 SVGIG (reference sequence). The J segment lost 10 bases and the V segment lost 0 bases, leaving 5 bases of the junction unmatched. The CDR3 runs 14 residues. CDR3 residues: CAWSVGQGVGKLFF. In DNA form, the CDR3 reads TGTGCCTGGAGTGTCGGACAGGGGGTTGGAAAACTGTTTTTT.

The chain combines TRBV19 with TRBJ1-2, with D maybe TRBD1 (6 bases). Trimming shortened V by 4 bases and J by 4 bases, and 10 bases separated the two germline ends. Per germline, CDR1 LNHDA and CDR2 SQIVND (reference sequence). The CDR3 loop spans 13 amino acids. The CDR3 reads CASSRQVFYGYTF. Here the CDR3 DNA reads TGTGCCAGTAGTAGACAGGTGTTCTATGGCTACACCTTC.